The 6 T cell receptor beta chains below all came from one sample that was sequenced in a study of cytomegalovirus exposure and HLA in healthy donors. The PCR employed 60 Vbeta primers together with 13 Jbeta primers. This table comes from immunoSEQ multiplex PCR, and its TCRdb copy is limited to in-frame clones, with some not included. The sample lists more than 140,000 clones, roughly 82% occurring once. Material for sequencing was PBMCs. These receptors were taken from a man aged 25-45 years in good health and CMV-seropositive.

This chain uses TRBV29-1 with TRBJ1-1, with 9 bases lining up with TRBD1. Trimming removed 3 bases from V and 5 bases from J; junction bases left unmatched: 4. Germline V gives CDR1 SQVTM, CDR2 ANQGSEA. This CDR3 is built from 13 residues. The CDR3 loop reads CSVDGTGRTEAFF. The CDR3 DNA sequence: TGCAGCGTTGACGGGACAGGGCGGACTGAAGCTTTCTTT. The full variable domain, completed using reference TRBV29-1 and TRBJ1-1, is SAVISQKPSRDICQRGTSLTIQCQVDSQVTMMFWYRQQPGQSLTLIATANQGSEATYESGFVIDKFPISRPNLTFSTLTVSNMSPEDSSIYLCSVDGTGRTEAFFGQGTRLTVV.

This chain joins TRBV28 and TRBJ1-5, with 10 positions matching TRBD1. The CDR3 is 14 amino acids. V lost 9 bases and J lost 6; bases outside the gene matches: 8. Germline lookup yields CDR1 MDHEN and CDR2 SYDVKM. The DNA for the CDR3 is TGTGCCAGTTTGACAGGGGGCCGGGGTCAGCCCCAGCATTTT. Translated, it gives CASLTGGRGQPQHF.

The rearrangement links TRBV19 to TRBJ1-6, with D tentatively TRBD1 (6 bases). Germline-derived CDR1 and CDR2 are LNHDA and SQIVND (reference sequence). This CDR3 is built from 18 residues. V lost 6 bases and J 2 bases, leaving 20 bases between the germline ends. The chain's CDR3 is CASSPGTSELAYNSPLHF. CDR3 DNA sequence: TGTGCCAGTAGCCCCGGGACATCCGAACTGGCCTATAATTCACCCCTCCACTTT.

This chain joins TRBV2 and TRBJ1-5; no firm D call. The CDR3 contains 14 residues. The V gene's germline CDR1 is SNHLY and CDR2 FYNNEI. V gave up 4 bases and J gave up 4 bases, with 11 bases separating them. The CDR3 is CASSGGKPNQPQHF. DNA for the CDR3: TGTGCCAGCAGTGGAGGGAAGCCTAATCAGCCCCAGCATTTT.

This clone has only one observation. The J gene is TRBJ2-1, the V gene TRBV30; 7 nucleotides agree with TRBD2. The germline CDR1 and CDR2 sequences are GTSNPN and SVGIG (reference sequence). V trimming: 3 bases; J trimming: 6 bases; junction bases outside the gene matches: 8. This CDR3 comprises 14 residues. In DNA, the CDR3 is TGTGCCTGGAGAGGACTAGTCCCCGCCAATGAGCAGTTCTTC. This gives the protein CAWRGLVPANEQFF. Using reference TRBV30 and TRBJ2-1 for the parts outside the CDR3, the full variable domain is SQTIHQWPATLVQPVGSPLSLECTVEGTSNPNLYWYRQAAGRGLQLLFYSVGIGQISSEVPQNLSASRPQDRQFILSSKKLLLSDSGFYLCAWRGLVPANEQFFGPGTRLTVL.

This chain links TRBV30 with TRBJ1-6, with D maybe TRBD1 (6 bases). CDR1 GTSNPN and CDR2 SVGIG come from the germline V gene (reference sequence). The CDR3 length is 13 residues. Trimming removed 2 bases from V and 4 bases from J, with 6 bases in between. The CDR3 loop is CAWSTGYNSPLHF. In nucleotides, the CDR3 is TGTGCCTGGAGTACAGGGTATAATTCACCCCTCCACTTT.